The source of this T cell receptor (beta chain) is a study of blood T cells in healthy people across ages. Each donor had about 10 milliliters of peripheral blood drawn. Primers used in a second PCR of about 6 to 11 cycles were a sample-barcoded 5' primer and a J-beta primer mix. Every molecule of cDNA carried a tag from a template-switch adaptor with 12 random nucleotides. TCRdb recomputed calls from the 5' RACE reads with MiXCR, one row per CDR3 protein. The repertoire includes 1.8 million or so distinct CDR3 sequences, approximately 39% of them detected once, and around 23% sits in the top ten. CDR1 GTSNPN and CDR2 SVGIG come from the germline V gene (reference sequence). The CDR3 has 15 residues. V trimming: 0 bases; J trimming: 0 bases; junction bases outside the gene matches: 0. This clonotype was recorded a few times.

The sequence derives from a human donor in good health. V is TRBV30 and J is TRBJ2-3; 10 positions match TRBD2. The sample consisted of blood. This CDR3 is CAWSVAGGSTDTQYF. The CDR3 nucleotides read TGTGCCTGGAGTGTAGCGGGGGGGAGCACAGATACGCAGTATTTT.